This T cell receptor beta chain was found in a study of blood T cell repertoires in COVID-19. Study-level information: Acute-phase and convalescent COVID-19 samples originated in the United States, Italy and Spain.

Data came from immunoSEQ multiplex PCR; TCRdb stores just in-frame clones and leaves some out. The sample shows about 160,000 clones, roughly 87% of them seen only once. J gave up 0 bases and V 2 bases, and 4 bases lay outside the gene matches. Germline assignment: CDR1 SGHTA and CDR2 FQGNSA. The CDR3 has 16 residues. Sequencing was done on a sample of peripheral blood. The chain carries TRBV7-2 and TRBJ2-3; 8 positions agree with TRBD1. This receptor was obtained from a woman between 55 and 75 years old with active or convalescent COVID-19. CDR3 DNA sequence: TGTGCCAGCAGCTTAACTTACAGGGGGAGCACAGATACGCAGTATTTT. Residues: CASSLTYRGSTDTQYF.